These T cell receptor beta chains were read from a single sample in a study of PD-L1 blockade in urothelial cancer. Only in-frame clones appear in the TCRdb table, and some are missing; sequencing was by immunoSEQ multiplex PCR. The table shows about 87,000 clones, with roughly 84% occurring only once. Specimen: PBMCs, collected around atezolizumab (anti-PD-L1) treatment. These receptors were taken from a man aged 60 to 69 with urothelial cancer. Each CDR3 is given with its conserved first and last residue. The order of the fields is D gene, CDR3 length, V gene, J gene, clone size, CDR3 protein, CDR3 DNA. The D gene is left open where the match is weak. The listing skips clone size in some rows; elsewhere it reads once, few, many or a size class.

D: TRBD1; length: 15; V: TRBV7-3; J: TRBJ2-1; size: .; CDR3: CASSLTGQPFNEQFF; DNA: TGTGCCAGCAGCTTAACGGGACAGCCATTCAATGAGCAGTTCTTC
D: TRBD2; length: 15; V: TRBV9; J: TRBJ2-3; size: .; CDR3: CASTGGLENTDTQYF; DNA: TGTGCCAGCACCGGGGGACTAGAAAACACAGATACGCAGTATTTT
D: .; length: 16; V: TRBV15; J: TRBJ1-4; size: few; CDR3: CATSGGSRGTNEKLFF; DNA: TGTGCCACCAGCGGGGGGTCGAGGGGTACTAATGAAAAACTGTTTTTT
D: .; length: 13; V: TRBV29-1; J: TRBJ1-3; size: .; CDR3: CSVEGAGGNTIYF; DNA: TGCAGCGTTGAGGGGGCCGGGGGAAACACCATATATTTT
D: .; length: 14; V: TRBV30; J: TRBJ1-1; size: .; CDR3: CAWSVLGKGTEAFF; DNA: TGTGCCTGGAGTGTTCTGGGGAAGGGGACTGAAGCTTTCTTT
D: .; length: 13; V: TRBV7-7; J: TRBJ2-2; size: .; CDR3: CASSEDGTGELFF; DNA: TGTGCCAGCAGCGAGGATGGCACCGGGGAGCTGTTTTTT
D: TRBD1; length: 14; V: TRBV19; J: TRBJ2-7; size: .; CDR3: CASSPGQGVYEQYF; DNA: TGTGCCAGTAGTCCGGGACAGGGGGTATACGAGCAGTACTTC
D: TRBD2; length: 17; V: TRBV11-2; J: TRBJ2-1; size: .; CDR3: CASREGRGPSSYNEQFF; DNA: TGTGCCAGCCGGGAGGGCCGAGGCCCTAGCTCCTACAATGAGCAGTTCTTC
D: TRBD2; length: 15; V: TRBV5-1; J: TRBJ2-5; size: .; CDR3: CASSSSGRHEETQYF; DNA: TGTGCCAGCAGCTCAAGCGGGAGGCACGAAGAGACCCAGTACTTC
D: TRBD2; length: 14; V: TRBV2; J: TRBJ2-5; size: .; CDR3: CASILGGYQETQYF; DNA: TGTGCCAGCATTCTGGGGGGGTACCAAGAGACCCAGTACTTC
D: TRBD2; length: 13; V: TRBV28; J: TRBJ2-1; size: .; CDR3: CATRRREGHEQFF; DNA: TGTGCCACCCGGCGGCGGGAGGGACATGAGCAGTTCTTC
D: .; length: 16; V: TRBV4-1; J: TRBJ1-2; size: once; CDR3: CASSQEPRLTNYGYTF; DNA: TGCGCCAGCAGCCAAGAACCGAGACTGACTAACTATGGCTACACCTTC
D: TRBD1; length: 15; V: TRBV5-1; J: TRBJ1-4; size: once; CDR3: CASSSGQGTNEKLFF; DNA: TGCGCCAGCAGCTCAGGACAGGGAACTAATGAAAAACTGTTTTTT
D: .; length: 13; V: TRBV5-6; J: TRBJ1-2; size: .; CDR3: CASSRTYRDGYTF; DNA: TGTGCCAGCAGCCGAACCTACAGGGATGGCTACACCTTC
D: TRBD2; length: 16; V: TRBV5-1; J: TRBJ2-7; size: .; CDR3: CASSLGTSGGLYEQYF; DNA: TGCGCCAGCAGCCTCGGGACTAGCGGGGGGTTATACGAGCAGTACTTC
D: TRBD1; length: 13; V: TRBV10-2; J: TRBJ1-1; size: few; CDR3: CASSHRGTTEAFF; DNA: TGCGCCAGCAGCCACAGGGGCACCACTGAAGCTTTCTTT
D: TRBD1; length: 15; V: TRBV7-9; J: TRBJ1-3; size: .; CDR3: CASSPNRGNGNTIYF; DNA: TGTGCCAGCAGTCCTAACAGGGGTAACGGAAACACCATATATTTT
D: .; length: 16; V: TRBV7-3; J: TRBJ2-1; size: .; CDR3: CASSPNPGGSFNEQFF; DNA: TGTGCCAGCAGCCCCAACCCGGGGGGCTCTTTCAATGAGCAGTTCTTC
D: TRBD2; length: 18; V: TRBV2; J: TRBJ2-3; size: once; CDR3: CASSELISTSGNPDTQYF; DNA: TGTGCCAGCAGCGAACTTATCTCGACTAGCGGGAACCCAGATACGCAGTATTTT
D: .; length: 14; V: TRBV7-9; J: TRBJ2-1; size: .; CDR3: CASSLVFSYNEQFF; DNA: TGTGCCAGCAGCTTAGTATTTAGCTACAATGAGCAGTTCTTC
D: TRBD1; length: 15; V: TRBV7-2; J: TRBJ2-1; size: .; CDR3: CASSEAGQGYNEQFF; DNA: TGTGCCAGCAGCGAAGCCGGACAGGGCTACAATGAGCAGTTCTTC
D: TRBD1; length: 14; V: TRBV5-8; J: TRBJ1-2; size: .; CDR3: CASSLRGLNYGYTF; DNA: TGTGCCAGCAGCTTAAGGGGGCTGAACTATGGCTACACCTTC
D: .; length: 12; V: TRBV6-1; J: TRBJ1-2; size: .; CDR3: CASSDGGRGYTF; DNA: TGTGCCAGCAGTGATGGGGGCCGTGGCTACACCTTC
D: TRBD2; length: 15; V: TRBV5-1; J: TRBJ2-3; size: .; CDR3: CASSSLAGGPDTQYF; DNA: TGCGCCAGCAGCTCACTAGCGGGAGGGCCCGATACGCAGTATTTT
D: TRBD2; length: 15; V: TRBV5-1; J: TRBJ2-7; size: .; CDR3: CASSLEATSGYEQYF; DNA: TGCGCCAGCAGCTTGGAGGCGACTAGCGGATACGAGCAGTACTTC
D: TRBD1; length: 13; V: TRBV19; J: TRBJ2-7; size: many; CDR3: CPQGKQGVYEQYF; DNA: TGTCCCCAGGGGAAACAGGGGGTCTACGAGCAGTACTTC
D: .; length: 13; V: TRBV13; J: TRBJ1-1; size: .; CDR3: CASSLTVNTEAFF; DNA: TGTGCCAGCAGCTTGACAGTGAACACTGAAGCTTTCTTT
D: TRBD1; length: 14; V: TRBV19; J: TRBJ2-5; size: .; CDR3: CASRLTGGGETQYF; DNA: TGTGCCAGTAGGCTGACAGGGGGCGGGGAGACCCAGTACTTC
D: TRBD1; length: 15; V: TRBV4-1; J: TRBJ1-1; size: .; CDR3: CASSLGQEMNTEAFF; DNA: TGCGCCAGCAGCCTCGGACAGGAAATGAACACTGAAGCTTTCTTT
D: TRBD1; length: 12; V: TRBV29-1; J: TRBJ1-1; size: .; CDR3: CSGGQGNTEAFF; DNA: TGCAGCGGTGGACAGGGTAACACTGAAGCTTTCTTT
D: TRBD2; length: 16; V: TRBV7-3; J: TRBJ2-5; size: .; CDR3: CASSLGLAGGQETQYF; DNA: TGTGCCAGCAGCTTAGGATTGGCGGGGGGCCAAGAGACCCAGTACTTC
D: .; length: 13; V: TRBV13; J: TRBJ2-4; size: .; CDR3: CASSNLAKNIQYF; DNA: TGTGCCAGCAGCAACTTAGCCAAAAACATTCAGTACTTC
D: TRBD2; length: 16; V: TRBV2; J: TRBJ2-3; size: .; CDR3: CASKRTSGGLGDTQYF; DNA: TGTGCCAGTAAGAGGACTAGCGGGGGGCTAGGAGATACGCAGTATTTT
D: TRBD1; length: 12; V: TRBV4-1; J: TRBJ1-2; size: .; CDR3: CASSRDRAGYTF; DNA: TGCGCCAGCAGCCGTGACAGGGCTGGCTACACCTTC
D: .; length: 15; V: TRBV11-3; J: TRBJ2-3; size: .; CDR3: CASSLGPRGSDTQYF; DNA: TGTGCCAGCAGCTTAGGACCGCGGGGCTCAGATACGCAGTATTTT
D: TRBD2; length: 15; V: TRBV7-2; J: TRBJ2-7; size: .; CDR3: CASSAAGRTSSEQYF; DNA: TGTGCCAGCAGCGCAGCCGGGCGGACTAGTAGCGAGCAGTACTTC
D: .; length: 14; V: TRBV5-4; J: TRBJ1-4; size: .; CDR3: CASSFGRQAEKLFF; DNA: TGTGCCAGCAGCTTTGGTAGACAGGCTGAAAAACTGTTTTTT
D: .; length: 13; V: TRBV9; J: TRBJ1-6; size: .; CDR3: CASSVGTDLDLHF; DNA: TGTGCCAGCAGCGTAGGGACAGATTTGGACCTCCACTTT
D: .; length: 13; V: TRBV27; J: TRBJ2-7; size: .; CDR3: CASSLIPGYEQYF; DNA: TGTGCCAGCAGTTTAATACCAGGCTACGAGCAGTACTTC
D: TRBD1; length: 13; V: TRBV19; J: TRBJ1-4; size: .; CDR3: CATTRDRNEKLFF; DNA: TGTGCCACTACCCGGGACAGAAATGAAAAACTGTTTTTT
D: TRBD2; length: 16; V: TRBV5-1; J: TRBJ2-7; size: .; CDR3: CASSLDGGTSPYEQYF; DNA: TGCGCCAGCAGCTTGGACGGGGGGACTAGTCCCTACGAGCAGTACTTC
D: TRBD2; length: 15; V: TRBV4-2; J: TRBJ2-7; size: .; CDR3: CASSRSLAGRYEQYF; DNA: TGTGCCAGCAGCAGGTCCCTAGCGGGAAGGTACGAGCAGTACTTC
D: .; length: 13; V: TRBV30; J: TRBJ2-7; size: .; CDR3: CAWSVLSGYEQYF; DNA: TGTGCCTGGAGTGTACTTAGCGGCTACGAGCAGTACTTC
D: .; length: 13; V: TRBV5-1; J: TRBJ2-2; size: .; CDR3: CASRRGNTGELFF; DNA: TGCGCCAGCAGGCGGGGCAACACCGGGGAGCTGTTTTTT
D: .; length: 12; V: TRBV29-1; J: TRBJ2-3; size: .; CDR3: CSVEGSTDTQYF; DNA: TGCAGCGTTGAGGGCAGTACAGATACGCAGTATTTT
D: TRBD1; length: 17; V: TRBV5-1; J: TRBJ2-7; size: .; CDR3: CASSLLGRGQGRYEQYF; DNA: TGCGCCAGCAGCTTGCTAGGTCGTGGACAGGGTCGATACGAGCAGTACTTC
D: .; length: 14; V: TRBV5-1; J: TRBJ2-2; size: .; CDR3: CASRSVVETGELFF; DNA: TGCGCCAGCAGGTCAGTCGTCGAAACCGGGGAGCTGTTTTTT
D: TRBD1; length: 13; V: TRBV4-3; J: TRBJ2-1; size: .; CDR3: CASSDRGYNEQFF; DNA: TGCGCCAGCAGCGACAGGGGTTACAATGAGCAGTTCTTC
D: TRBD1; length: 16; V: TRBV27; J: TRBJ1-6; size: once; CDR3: CASSLMGRGDGSPLHF; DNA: TGTGCCAGCAGTTTAATGGGCAGGGGGGATGGGTCACCCCTCCACTTT
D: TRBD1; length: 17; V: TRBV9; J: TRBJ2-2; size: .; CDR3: CASSALSGTGGSGELFF; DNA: TGTGCCAGCAGCGCGCTATCCGGGACAGGGGGCTCCGGGGAGCTGTTTTTT
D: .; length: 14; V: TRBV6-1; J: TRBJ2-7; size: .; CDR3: CASSEALSSYEQYF; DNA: TGTGCCAGCAGTGAAGCGCTCAGTTCCTACGAGCAGTACTTC
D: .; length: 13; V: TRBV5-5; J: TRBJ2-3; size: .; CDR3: CASSLQGRDTQYF; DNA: TGTGCCAGCAGCTTGCAGGGGCGGGATACGCAGTATTTT
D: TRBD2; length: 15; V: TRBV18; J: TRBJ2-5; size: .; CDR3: CASSPRGRAQETQYF; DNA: TGTGCCAGCTCACCCCGGGGGAGGGCCCAAGAGACCCAGTACTTC
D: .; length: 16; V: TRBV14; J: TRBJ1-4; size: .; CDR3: CASSQVTAGTNEKLFF; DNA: TGTGCCAGCAGCCAAGTAACGGCAGGGACTAATGAAAAACTGTTTTTT
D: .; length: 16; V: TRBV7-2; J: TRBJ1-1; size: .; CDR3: CASSPQASVVNTEAFF; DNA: TGTGCCAGCAGCCCTCAGGCGTCCGTGGTGAACACTGAAGCTTTCTTT
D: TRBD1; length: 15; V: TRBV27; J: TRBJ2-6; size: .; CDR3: CASSSGGAGANVLTF; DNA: TGTGCCAGCAGTTCAGGGGGTGCTGGGGCCAACGTCCTGACTTTC
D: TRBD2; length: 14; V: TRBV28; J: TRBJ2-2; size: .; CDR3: CASRTGGGAGELFF; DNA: TGTGCCAGCAGGACGGGAGGAGGGGCCGGGGAGCTGTTTTTT
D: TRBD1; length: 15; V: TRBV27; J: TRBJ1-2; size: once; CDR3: CASRDRDRGLGGYTF; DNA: TGTGCCAGCAGGGACCGAGACAGGGGGCTGGGGGGCTACACCTTC
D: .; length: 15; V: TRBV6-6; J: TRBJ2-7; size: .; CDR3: CASSLGGQFSYEQYF; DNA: TGTGCCAGCAGCTTAGGCGGACAGTTCTCCTACGAGCAGTACTTC